These 29 T cell receptor beta chains originate from one sample sequenced in a study of T cell responses to AZD1222 COVID-19 vaccine. Produced via immunoSEQ multiplex PCR; TCRdb's table is partial and in-frame only. The sample lists some 170,000 clones, about 92% occurring once. This sample comprised peripheral blood, obtained on day 0 of AZD1222 vaccination. Receptors originate from an adult in good health.

The rearrangement links TRBV24-1 to TRBJ2-1; D is unresolved. Between the trimmed V and J ends, which lost 5 bases and 4 bases, there was a span of 5 bases. Germline V gene data show CDR1 as KGHDR and CDR2 as SFDVKD. The CDR3 consists of 12 residues. The CDR3 loop is CATSAGYNEQFF. CDR3 sequence (DNA): TGTGCCACCAGTGCTGGGTACAATGAGCAGTTCTTC.

This chain uses TRBV30 with TRBJ2-7; 8 bases line up with TRBD1. This CDR3 has 14 amino acids. CDR1 and CDR2 from the germline V gene are GTSNPN and SVGIG (reference sequence). The V and J ends lost 3 bases and 2 bases, in that order; junction bases with no gene match: 6. This CDR3 is CAWSQGGQAYEQYF. CDR3 coding DNA: TGTGCCTGGAGCCAAGGGGGACAGGCCTACGAGCAGTACTTC.

V gene TRBV5-4 combines with J gene TRBJ1-2; 9 nucleotides match TRBD1. The germline V gene has CDR1 SGHNT and CDR2 YYREEE (reference sequence). The V and J ends lost 0 bases and 8 bases, in that order; junction bases with no gene match: 2. The CDR3 sequence is 13 residues long. Written as DNA, the CDR3 is TGTGCCAGCAGCTTGGACAGGGGGCCCGGCTACACCTTC. As protein: CASSLDRGPGYTF.

V usage is TRBV5-1 and J usage is TRBJ1-1, with a tentative D call TRBD1 (5 bases). Trimming removed 1 base at V and 5 bases at J, with 12 bases between. The CDR3 spans 14 residues. Germline V gene data show CDR1 as SGHRS and CDR2 as YFSETQ. This chain's CDR3 is CASSLSGRETEAFF. CDR3 nucleotides: TGCGCCAGCAGCTTGTCAGGCAGGGAGACTGAAGCTTTCTTT.

The V call is TRBV2, the J call TRBJ2-6, with D possibly being TRBD1 or TRBD2 (6 bases each). Germline V gene lookup returns CDR1 SNHLY and CDR2 FYNNEI. The CDR3 contains 17 residues. V lost 4 bases, J lost 2 bases, and 15 bases lay in between. The CDR3 DNA sequence: TGTGCCAGCAGTGGGGATTGGGGGGCGGCTGGGGCCAACGTCCTGACTTTC. It translates to CASSGDWGAAGANVLTF.

V gene TRBV6-6 combines with J gene TRBJ2-1; D gene uncertain. The CDR3 consists of 14 residues. Germline V gene lookup returns CDR1 MNHNY and CDR2 SVGAGI (reference sequence). V lost 0 bases, J lost 7 bases, and 10 bases lay in between. CDR3 amino acids: CASSYSNRQNEQFF. CDR3 DNA sequence: TGTGCCAGCAGTTACTCGAATAGGCAGAATGAGCAGTTCTTC.

This clone appeared a single time. The rearrangement links TRBV19 to TRBJ2-7; 10 positions agree with TRBD2. V lost 0 bases to trimming and J lost 9 bases; unmatched junction nucleotides: 11. CDR1 is LNHDA, CDR2 SQIVND, per germline (reference sequence). The CDR3 extends over 16 amino acids. CDR3: CASSIEALAGVEGQYF. Here the CDR3 DNA reads TGTGCCAGTAGTATAGAGGCTCTAGCGGGAGTTGAGGGGCAGTACTTC.

The rearrangement uses TRBV7-8 and TRBJ2-7; weak D call: TRBD2 (5 bases). Trimming took 1 base from V and 6 from J, leaving 13 bases between them. CDR3 length equals 14 residues. In germline, CDR1 is SGHVS, CDR2 FQNEAQ. The chain's CDR3 is CASSLGTVAREQYF. CDR3 DNA: TGTGCCAGCAGCTTAGGGACCGTAGCGCGCGAGCAGTACTTC. Based on the CDR3 plus reference TRBV7-8 and TRBJ2-7, the full variable domain is GAGVSQSPRYKVAKRGQDVALRCDPISGHVSLFWYQQALGQGPEFLTYFQNEAQLDKSGLPSDRFFAERPEGSVSTLKIQRTQQEDSAVYLCASSLGTVAREQYFGPGTRLTVT.

The CDR3, as DNA: TGTGCCAGTAGTGGAGCTCGACAAGAGACCCAGTACTTC. Translating it yields CASSGARQETQYF. The chain links TRBV19 to TRBJ2-5; D ambiguous. Germline V gene lookup returns CDR1 LNHDA and CDR2 SQIVND (reference sequence). The CDR3 loop spans 13 amino acids. Trimming removed 5 bases at V and 2 bases at J, with 9 bases between.

The V gene is TRBV5-6, the J gene TRBJ2-3; possibly TRBD2 for D (6 bases). The ends were cut back, 4 bases at V and 5 bases at J, with 20 bases in the middle. This CDR3 is built from 16 residues. From germline, CDR1 is SGHDT and CDR2 YYEEEE. The CDR3 protein is CASSGAGSARRDTQYF. The CDR3 nucleotides read TGTGCCAGCAGCGGGGCCGGGAGTGCGAGGAGAGATACGCAGTATTTT. The variable domain in full, with the rest retrieved from reference TRBV5-6 and TRBJ2-3, is DAGVTQSPTHLIKTRGQQVTLRCSPKSGHDTVSWYQQALGQGPQFIFQYYEEEERQRGNFPDRFSGHQFPNYSSELNVNALLLGDSALYLCASSGAGSARRDTQYFGPGTRLTVL.

As for this clone: This same CDR3 is encoded by further DNA sequences in the sample. The genes are TRBV19 and TRBJ1-1, with D unclear. With 3 bases removed from V and 1 base from J, the gap between germline ends came to 9 bases. The CDR3 sequence is 14 residues long. The germline CDR1 and CDR2 sequences are LNHDA and SQIVND (reference sequence). In DNA, the CDR3 is TGTGCCAGTAGTATCGGGCAGAGGAACACTGAAGCTTTCTTT. This gives the protein CASSIGQRNTEAFF.

V is TRBV9 and J is TRBJ1-4, with D perhaps matching TRBD1 (5 bases). V lost 4 bases and J lost 8, with 12 bases in between. Germline assignment: CDR1 SGDLS and CDR2 YYNGEE. There are 13 residues in the CDR3. DNA for the CDR3: TGTGCCAGCAGCTCAGGGACGGGGGAAAAACTGTTTTTT. The encoded protein is CASSSGTGEKLFF. Variable domain in full (rest from reference TRBV9 and TRBJ1-4): DSGVTQTPKHLITATGQRVTLRCSPRSGDLSVYWYQQSLDQGLQFLIQYYNGEERAKGNILERFSAQQFPDLHSELNLSSLELGDSALYFCASSSGTGEKLFFGSGTQLSVL.

The V call is TRBV12-5, the J call TRBJ1-5; D ambiguous. CDR1 and CDR2 (germline): LGHNT, FRNRAP. The CDR3 covers 12 residues. Trimming removed 7 bases at V and 3 bases at J, with 7 bases between. CDR3 DNA sequence: TGTGCTAGTGAGGCCGACAATCAGCCCCAGCATTTT. Its translation is CASEADNQPQHF.

This chain connects TRBV5-6 to TRBJ1-4; D remains ambiguous. CDR1 SGHDT and CDR2 YYEEEE come from the germline V gene. The CDR3 length is 16 residues. The V and J ends lost 4 bases and 0 bases respectively, with 13 bases between them. The CDR3 is CASSPQDGTTNEKLFF. The DNA of the CDR3 is TGTGCCAGCAGCCCACAAGACGGAACAACTAATGAAAAACTGTTTTTT. The variable domain in full, completed from reference TRBV5-6 and TRBJ1-4, reads DAGVTQSPTHLIKTRGQQVTLRCSPKSGHDTVSWYQQALGQGPQFIFQYYEEEERQRGNFPDRFSGHQFPNYSSELNVNALLLGDSALYLCASSPQDGTTNEKLFFGSGTQLSVL.

This chain joins TRBV6-5 and TRBJ1-5, with a tentative D call TRBD1 (5 bases). CDR1 MNHEY and CDR2 SVGAGI come from the germline V gene. The CDR3 extends over 14 amino acids. The V end was cut by 7 bases, the J end by 7 bases, with 17 bases between. The CDR3 here is CASTEGPISQPQHF. The CDR3 nucleotides are TGTGCCAGCACCGAGGGGCCGATTAGCCAGCCCCAGCATTTT.

The rearrangement joins TRBV18 to TRBJ2-1, with 8 nucleotides matching TRBD1. The ends lost 0 bases at V and 5 bases at J; junction bases unmatched: 3. Germline V gives CDR1 KGHSH, CDR2 LQKENI. CDR3 size: 15 residues. Written as DNA, the CDR3 is TGTGCCAGCTCACCACCTGGACAGGGACACAATGAGCAGTTCTTC. The encoded protein is CASSPPGQGHNEQFF.

The chain recombines TRBV7-8 with TRBJ1-2, with D maybe TRBD1 (6 bases). CDR3 size: 13 residues. Looked up from germline, CDR1 is SGHVS and CDR2 is FQNEAQ. Between the trimmed V and J ends, which lost 1 base and 3 bases, there was a span of 6 bases. This CDR3 is CASSLGTDYGYTF. In DNA form, the CDR3 reads TGTGCCAGCAGCTTAGGGACAGACTATGGCTACACCTTC. Complete variable domain (other parts from reference TRBV7-8 and TRBJ1-2): GAGVSQSPRYKVAKRGQDVALRCDPISGHVSLFWYQQALGQGPEFLTYFQNEAQLDKSGLPSDRFFAERPEGSVSTLKIQRTQQEDSAVYLCASSLGTDYGYTFGSGTRLTVV.

This rearrangement joins TRBV12-3 or TRBV12-4 to TRBJ2-5, with D maybe TRBD2 (6 bases). The CDR3 loop spans 13 amino acids. V was clipped by 8 bases and J by 5 bases, with 15 bases between them. This CDR3 is CASGEVRGETQYF. The DNA of the CDR3 is TGTGCCAGCGGGGAGGTCAGAGGGGAGACCCAGTACTTC.

The gene calls are TRBV5-5 and TRBJ1-4; TRBD1 is a possible D gene (5 bases). Germline V CDR1 and CDR2: SGHKS, YYEKEE (reference sequence). CDR3 length: 14 amino acids. V was trimmed by 1 base and J by 7 bases, leaving 11 bases between them. CDR3 nucleotides: TGTGCCAGCAGCTTGTGGGGGGTTAGTGAAAAACTGTTTTTT. Encoded protein: CASSLWGVSEKLFF.

Details on this clone: Within the sample, other DNA sequences also encode this same CDR3. The gene calls are TRBV5-1 and TRBJ2-1, with a tentative D call TRBD1 (6 bases). CDR3 length equals 15 residues. The V gene's germline CDR1 is SGHRS and CDR2 YFSETQ. The ends were cut back, 0 bases at V and 0 bases at J, with 7 bases in the middle. CDR3 DNA: TGCGCCAGCAGCTTGGAAGGGGGCTCCTACAATGAGCAGTTCTTC. The encoded protein is CASSLEGGSYNEQFF.

The chain is built from TRBV6-1 and TRBJ2-5; 12 bases agree with TRBD2. CDR3 size: 14 residues. From germline, CDR1 is MNHNS and CDR2 SASEGT. The ends lost 5 bases at V and 4 bases at J; junction bases unmatched: 2. DNA of the CDR3: TGTGCCAGCAGTCCGGGACTAGCGGGAGAGACCCAGTACTTC. Amino acid sequence: CASSPGLAGETQYF.

This clone has more than one count but fewer than ten. The V and J genes are TRBV5-5 and TRBJ1-5; D not resolved. The CDR3 has 12 amino acids. Germline V CDR1 and CDR2: SGHKS, YYEKEE (reference sequence). With 1 base removed from V and 4 bases from J, the gap between germline ends came to 3 bases. Here the CDR3 reads CASSLSNQPQHF. CDR3 nucleotides: TGTGCCAGCAGCTTGTCGAATCAGCCCCAGCATTTT.

V and J are TRBV12-3 or TRBV12-4 and TRBJ2-2; D is tentatively TRBD1 or TRBD2 (5 bases each). The CDR3 is made up of 13 amino acids. V lost 3 bases to trimming and J lost 6 bases, with 8 bases between them. DNA of the CDR3: TGTGCCAGCAGTTTGGGGGTGGCCGGGGAGCTGTTTTTT. Protein: CASSLGVAGELFF.

This clone was seen only once. The chain uses TRBV25-1 and TRBJ1-6; 7 bases line up with TRBD1. V trimming: 4 bases; J trimming: 7 bases; junction bases outside the gene matches: 10. Germline-derived CDR1 and CDR2 are MGHDK and SYGVNS. The length of the CDR3 is 16 residues. The CDR3 spells CASSALLGTENSPLHF. CDR3 coding DNA: TGTGCCAGCAGTGCCTTATTAGGGACAGAGAATTCACCCCTCCACTTT.

The rearrangement uses TRBV27 and TRBJ2-1; D uncertain. The V end was cut by 3 bases, the J end by 10 bases, with 16 bases between. In germline, CDR1 is MNHEY, CDR2 SMNVEV (reference sequence). CDR3 length: 14 amino acids. The CDR3 loop is CASSFSRLGREQFF. The CDR3 region has the DNA TGTGCCAGCAGTTTTTCACGTCTAGGACGAGAGCAGTTCTTC.

The chain couples TRBV5-1 to TRBJ2-3, with 12 bases that match TRBD1. Germline CDR1 reads SGHRS; CDR2 reads YFSETQ. The CDR3 is made up of 16 amino acids. V shed 4 bases and J 2 bases; nucleotides not matched to a gene: 5. The CDR3 DNA follows: TGCGCCAGCAGCAAGGGACAGGGGGCGCCCACAGATACGCAGTATTTT. This codes for CASSKGQGAPTDTQYF.

This clone was seen a handful of times. The V call is TRBV29-1, the J call TRBJ2-5; D uncertain. CDR3 length: 12 residues. The V end was cut by 2 bases, the J end by 8 bases, with 12 bases between. CDR1 is SQVTM and CDR2 is ANQGSEA in the germline V gene. The DNA for the CDR3 is TGCAGCGTTGAACCCCGCCAAGGAACCCAGTACTTC. It translates to CSVEPRQGTQYF. Drawing the rest from reference TRBV29-1 and TRBJ2-5, the complete variable domain is SAVISQKPSRDICQRGTSLTIQCQVDSQVTMMFWYRQQPGQSLTLIATANQGSEATYESGFVIDKFPISRPNLTFSTLTVSNMSPEDSSIYLCSVEPRQGTQYFGPGTRLLVL.

This rearrangement joins TRBV6-6 to TRBJ2-7; D might be TRBD2 (6 bases). Germline V gene sequence: CDR1 MNHNY, CDR2 SVGAGI (reference sequence). The V gene lost 7 bases and the J gene lost 5 bases, with 15 bases spanning the gap. The CDR3 length is 13 residues. CDR3 residues: CASTNGGSNEQYF. The CDR3 nucleotides are TGTGCCAGCACCAACGGAGGGAGCAACGAGCAGTACTTC.

The chain is built from TRBV3-1 (or the pseudogene TRBV3-2) and TRBJ2-3, with a possible D match to TRBD2 (7 bases). V lost 1 base and J 6 bases, leaving 17 bases between the germline ends. The CDR3 consists of 16 residues. CDR1 is LGHDT, CDR2 YNNKEL, per germline (reference sequence). The DNA of the CDR3 is TGTGCCAGCAGCCAAGCCTCCCGGGGGGCGGGGGATACGCAGTATTTT. Translated: CASSQASRGAGDTQYF.